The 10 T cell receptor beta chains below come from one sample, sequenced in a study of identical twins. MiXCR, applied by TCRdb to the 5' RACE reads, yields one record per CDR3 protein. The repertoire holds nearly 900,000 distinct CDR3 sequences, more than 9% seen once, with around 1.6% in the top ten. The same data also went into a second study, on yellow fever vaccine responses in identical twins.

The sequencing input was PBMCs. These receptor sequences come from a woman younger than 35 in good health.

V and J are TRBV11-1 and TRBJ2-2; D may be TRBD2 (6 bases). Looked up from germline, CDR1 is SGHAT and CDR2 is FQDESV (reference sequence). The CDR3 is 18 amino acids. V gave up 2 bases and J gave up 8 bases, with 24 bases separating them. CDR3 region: CASSLKAVAGPDPGELFF. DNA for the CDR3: TGTGCCAGCAGCTTAAAGGCTGTGGCGGGACCTGATCCGGGGGAGCTGTTTTTT. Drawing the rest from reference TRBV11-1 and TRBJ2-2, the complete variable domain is EAEVAQSPRYKITEKSQAVAFWCDPISGHATLYWYRQILGQGPELLVQFQDESVVDDSQLPKDRFSAERLKGVDSTLKIQPAELGDSAMYLCASSLKAVAGPDPGELFFGEGSRLTVL.

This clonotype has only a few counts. The CDR3 here is CAISSGTGGSGEQFF. CDR3 nucleotides: TGTGCCATCAGCTCCGGGACAGGGGGGTCGGGTGAGCAGTTCTTC. V usage is TRBV10-3 and J usage is TRBJ2-1, with 11 bases identical to TRBD1. The ends lost 6 bases at V and 9 bases at J; junction bases unmatched: 10. CDR3 length: 15 residues. Germline V CDR1 and CDR2: ENHRY, SYGVKD.

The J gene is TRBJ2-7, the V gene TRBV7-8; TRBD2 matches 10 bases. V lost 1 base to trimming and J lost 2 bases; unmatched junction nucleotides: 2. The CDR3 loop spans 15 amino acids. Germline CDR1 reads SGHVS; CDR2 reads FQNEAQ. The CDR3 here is CASSLEGTSAYEQYF. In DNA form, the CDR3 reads TGTGCCAGCAGCTTAGAGGGGACTAGCGCCTACGAGCAGTACTTC. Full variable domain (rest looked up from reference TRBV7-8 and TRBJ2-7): GAGVSQSPRYKVAKRGQDVALRCDPISGHVSLFWYQQALGQGPEFLTYFQNEAQLDKSGLPSDRFFAERPEGSVSTLKIQRTQQEDSAVYLCASSLEGTSAYEQYFGPGTRLTVT.

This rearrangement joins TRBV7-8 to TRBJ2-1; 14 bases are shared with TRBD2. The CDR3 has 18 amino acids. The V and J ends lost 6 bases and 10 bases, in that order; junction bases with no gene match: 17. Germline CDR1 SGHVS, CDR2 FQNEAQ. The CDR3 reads CASSTTSGRAREGGEQFF. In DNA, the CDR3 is TGTGCCAGCAGTACGACTAGCGGGAGGGCCCGTGAGGGCGGAGAGCAGTTCTTC.

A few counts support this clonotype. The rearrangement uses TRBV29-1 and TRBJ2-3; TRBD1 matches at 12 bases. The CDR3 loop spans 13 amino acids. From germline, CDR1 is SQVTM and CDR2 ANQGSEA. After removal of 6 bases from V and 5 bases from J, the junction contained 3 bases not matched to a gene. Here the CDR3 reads CSVGDRGRDTQYF. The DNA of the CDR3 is TGCAGCGTAGGGGACAGGGGGCGAGATACGCAGTATTTT.

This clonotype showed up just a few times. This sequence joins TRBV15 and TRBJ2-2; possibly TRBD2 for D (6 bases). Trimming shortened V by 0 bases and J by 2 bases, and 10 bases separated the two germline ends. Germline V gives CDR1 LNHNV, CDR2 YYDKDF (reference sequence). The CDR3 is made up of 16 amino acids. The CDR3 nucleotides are TGTGCCACCAGCAGAGATCCTAGCGTAAACACCGGGGAGCTGTTTTTT. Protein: CATSRDPSVNTGELFF.

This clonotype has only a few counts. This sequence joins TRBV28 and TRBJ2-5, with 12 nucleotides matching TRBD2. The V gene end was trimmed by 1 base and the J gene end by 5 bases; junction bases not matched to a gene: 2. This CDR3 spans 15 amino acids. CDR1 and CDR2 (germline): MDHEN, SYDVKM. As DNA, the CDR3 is TGTGCCAGCAGTTTATCGCTAGCGGGAGGGGAGACCCAGTACTTC. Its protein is CASSLSLAGGETQYF.

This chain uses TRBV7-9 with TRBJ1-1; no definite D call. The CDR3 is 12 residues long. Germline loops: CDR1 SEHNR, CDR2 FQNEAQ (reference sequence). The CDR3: CATGKVHTEAFF. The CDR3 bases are TGTGCTACCGGCAAGGTTCACACTGAAGCTTTCTTT.

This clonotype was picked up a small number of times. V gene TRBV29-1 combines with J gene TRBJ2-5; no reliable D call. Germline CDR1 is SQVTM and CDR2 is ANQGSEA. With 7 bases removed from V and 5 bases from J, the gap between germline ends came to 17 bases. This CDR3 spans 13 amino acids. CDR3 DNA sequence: TGCAGCGAACAAATGGTCGTCGGGGAGACCCAGTACTTC. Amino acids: CSEQMVVGETQYF.

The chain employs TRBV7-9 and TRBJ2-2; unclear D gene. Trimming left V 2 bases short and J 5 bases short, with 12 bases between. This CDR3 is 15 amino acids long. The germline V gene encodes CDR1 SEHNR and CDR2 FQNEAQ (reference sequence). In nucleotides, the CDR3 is TGTGCCAGCAGCTTAATGGTGTGGGAAACCGGGGAGCTGTTTTTT. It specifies CASSLMVWETGELFF. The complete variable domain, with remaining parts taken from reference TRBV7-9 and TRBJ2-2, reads DTGVSQNPRHKITKRGQNVTFRCDPISEHNRLYWYRQTLGQGPEFLTYFQNEAQLEKSRLLSDRFSAERPKGSFSTLEIQRTEQGDSAMYLCASSLMVWETGELFFGEGSRLTVL.